This TCR beta chain was identified in a study of early T cells in non-severe SARS-CoV-2 infection (dated by TCRdb to the early 2020s). Notes on the research overall: Because TCR sequencing was done on bulk RNA from unsorted whole blood, the alpha and beta chains could not be paired. Overall study outcomes, separate from this receptor: VDJdb matching was skewed toward anti-spike CD8 responses and likely underestimated virus-specific expansions, missing private and CD4 specificities.

The CDR3 goes from the cysteine to the phenylalanine over 13 residues. Of all the DNA, just the CDR3 is kept, 39 bases in frame from base 1. At the junction V is shortened by 6 bases and J by 6 bases, with 12 bases in between. CDR1 and CDR2 were assigned from the germline V gene (reference sequence) as MNHEY and SMNVEV. Set within a cohort of healthcare workers in London, UK, this nested case-control study involved weekly PCR testing of nasopharyngeal swabs along with blood sampling. Healthcare workers were enrolled in the week of the UK lockdown, from 23 to 31 March 2020, and were followed every week for up to roughly 16 weeks. This clonotype was seen ten or more times. Its antigen has not been determined. One base away there is no much larger clone; base qualities are not given. The library was obtained by 5' RACE. The sequencer listed for this sample is NextSeq 500. Unique molecular identifiers were attached to individual cDNA molecules in the TCR library protocol so that sequencing error and PCR bias could be corrected. Both TCR alpha and beta chains were sequenced, and tight co-correlation was observed between alpha and beta sequence abundances in each sample. The paper's processing steps were these. Decombinator V4 was used to annotate TCR sequences for V gene, J gene and CDR3. Expanded TCRs were defined as changing significantly between any two time points under a Poisson model with p below 0.0001. Abundances of TCRs were expressed as counts per million after normalisation to the total number of TCRs sequenced in each sample. TRAV1-2 paired with TRAJ12, TRAJ20 or TRAJ33 defined MAIT TCRs, while TRAV10 paired with TRAJ18 defined iNKT TCRs. VDJdb, accessed 1 November 2021, was searched for CMV, EBV and SARS-CoV-2 annotated TCRs, excluding TCRs annotated for multiple antigens. In-frame beta chains were kept once TCRdb had trimmed the public reads at Q25 with fastp and called clones with MiXCR. Each CDR3 protein appears once, grouped with its most common genes and DNA. The V and J calls come from TCRdb's annotation, not from the publication. The sample data list roughly 69,000 distinct CDR3 sequences, and more than 8% of these were observed just once. The ten top clones hold roughly a sixth of the sample.

This TCR was recovered from an adult who was a healthcare worker with PCR-confirmed SARS-CoV-2 infection or an uninfected control (not recorded which). This specimen was whole blood, taken at baseline. The sequence is built from TRBV27 and TRBJ1-5, with the D segment identity uncertain. The CDR3 has the sequence CASRGHQGQPQHF. The nucleotide sequence is TGTGCCAGCAGGGGCCACCAAGGTCAGCCCCAGCATTTT.